One and the same sample provided the 27 T cell receptor beta chains below, sequenced in a study of response to subunit inactivated influenza vaccine. TCRdb ran MiXCR on the RT-PCR reads and lists one entry per CDR3 protein. The table lists a few hundred thousand distinct CDR3 sequences, roughly 15% of them singletons. This specimen was PBMCs from blood, taken roughly 12 days after vaccination. The receptors come from a man between 45 and 60 years old who received an inactivated influenza vaccine.

This clonotype occurred many times. V is TRBV29-1 and J is TRBJ2-7; 15 nucleotides align to TRBD2. Trimming took 7 bases from V and 2 from J; bases not matched to a gene: 6. Germline-derived CDR1 and CDR2 are SQVTM and ANQGSEA. The CDR3 spans 15 residues. CDR3 residues: CSATGTSGGTYEQYF. The CDR3 nucleotides read TGCAGCGCTACGGGGACTAGCGGGGGGACCTACGAGCAGTACTTC.

This clonotype appeared a few times. The chain is built from TRBV5-1 and TRBJ2-7, with D perhaps TRBD1 (6 bases). Germline V gives CDR1 SGHRS, CDR2 YFSETQ. The CDR3 sequence is 17 residues long. The V and J ends lost 4 bases and 0 bases respectively, with 20 bases between them. In DNA, the CDR3 is TGCGCCAGCAGCCACCCCTGGAGCATAGGGGGCTCCTACGAGCAGTACTTC. Translating gives CASSHPWSIGGSYEQYF.

V is TRBV25-1 and J is TRBJ2-7; D might be TRBD1 or TRBD2, each matching 5 bases. The CDR3 extends over 15 amino acids. CDR1 and CDR2 from the germline V gene are MGHDK and SYGVNS. V lost 9 bases, J lost 2 bases, and 20 bases lay in between. The CDR3 protein is CARQGDMRGAYEQYF. The CDR3 DNA reads as TGTGCCAGGCAAGGCGATATGAGGGGAGCCTACGAGCAGTACTTC.

This chain connects TRBV20-1 to TRBJ2-3; 7 positions agree with TRBD1. From germline, CDR1 is DFQATT and CDR2 SNEGSKA (reference sequence). V gave up 0 bases and J gave up 6 bases; unmatched junction bases: 6. This CDR3 is built from 14 residues. In DNA form, the CDR3 reads TGCAGTGCTAGAGATATGGGCAGGGGGGATACGCAGTATTTT. Translating it yields CSARDMGRGDTQYF.

This clonotype was recorded a few times. This chain joins TRBV7-2 and TRBJ1-5; the D gene is possibly TRBD1 (6 bases). CDR3 size: 16 residues. CDR1 is SGHTA, CDR2 FQGNSA, per germline. The germline V and J ends were trimmed by 1 base and 1 base, with 11 bases remaining between them. The CDR3 loop reads CASSLGGARSNQPQHF. CDR3 nucleotide sequence: TGTGCCAGCAGCTTAGGGGGGGCCAGAAGCAATCAGCCCCAGCATTTT.

V usage is TRBV14 and J usage is TRBJ2-1; perhaps TRBD2 as D (6 bases). This CDR3 region has 14 residues. The germline CDR1 and CDR2 sequences are SGHDN and FVKESK. V was shortened by 3 bases and J by 8 bases, with 14 bases between the two germline ends. CDR3 loop: CASSQREAGHEQFF. CDR3 nucleotide sequence: TGTGCCAGCAGCCAGAGGGAAGCGGGCCATGAGCAGTTCTTC. Full variable domain (missing parts from reference TRBV14 and TRBJ2-1): EAGVTQFPSHSVIEKGQTVTLRCDPISGHDNLYWYRRVMGKEIKFLLHFVKESKQDESGMPNNRFLAERTGGTYSTLKVQPAELEDSGVYFCASSQREAGHEQFFGPGTRLTVL.

In its sample, this clonotype was seen a few times. The chain links TRBV19 to TRBJ1-5; no reliable D call. Germline V gene lookup returns CDR1 LNHDA and CDR2 SQIVND (reference sequence). CDR3 length: 14 amino acids. Deletions cut 5 bases from V and 4 bases from J, with 12 bases between. The CDR3 DNA sequence: TGTGCCAGTAGTCGGCAGGTGACTAATCAGCCCCAGCATTTT. Translation gives CASSRQVTNQPQHF. Drawing the rest from reference TRBV19 and TRBJ1-5, the complete variable domain is DGGITQSPKYLFRKEGQNVTLSCEQNLNHDAMYWYRQDPGQGLRLIYYSQIVNDFQKGDIAEGYSVSREKKESFPLTVTSAQKNPTAFYLCASSRQVTNQPQHFGDGTRLSIL.

The rearrangement links TRBV9 to TRBJ2-1; 11 nucleotides align to TRBD2. V gave up 7 bases and J gave up 5 bases; unmatched junction bases: 11. Germline V gene lookup returns CDR1 SGDLS and CDR2 YYNGEE. The CDR3 is made up of 16 amino acids. The CDR3 DNA reads as TGTGCCAGCGTCCGACCACTAGCGGGAGAGGACAATGAGCAGTTCTTC. Its translation: CASVRPLAGEDNEQFF.

The J gene is TRBJ1-2, the V gene TRBV7-2, with D perhaps TRBD1 (5 bases). Trimming left V 6 bases short and J 4 bases short, with 24 bases between. This CDR3 comprises 17 residues. Germline CDR1 reads SGHTA; CDR2 reads FQGNSA. CDR3: CASRITTGVYKSYGYTF. The CDR3, as DNA: TGTGCCAGCAGAATCACCACAGGAGTTTATAAGTCCTATGGCTACACCTTC.

This clonotype was counted a few times. The gene calls are TRBV9 and TRBJ1-1; perhaps TRBD1 as D (5 bases). Per germline, CDR1 SGDLS and CDR2 YYNGEE. The ends were cut back, 3 bases at V and 6 bases at J, with 9 bases in the middle. The length of the CDR3 is 12 residues. The CDR3 nucleotides are TGTGCCAGCAGCGCCCAGGGCGCTGAAGCTTTCTTT. Its translation: CASSAQGAEAFF.

This clonotype has more than one count but fewer than ten. The chain joins TRBV6-1 to TRBJ2-5; possibly TRBD2 for D (6 bases). The V and J ends lost 4 bases and 5 bases respectively, with 14 bases between them. Germline lookup yields CDR1 MNHNS and CDR2 SASEGT. This CDR3 is built from 14 residues. Here the CDR3 DNA reads TGTGCCAGCAGTGCGGGAGAGGCGACGGAGACCCAGTACTTC. Protein sequence: CASSAGEATETQYF.

This clonotype has ten or more counts. The CDR3 DNA sequence: TGCAGCGTGGGGACAGCCTTTTGGGAGCAGTACTTC. Its protein is CSVGTAFWEQYF. J is TRBJ2-7 and V is TRBV29-1; 7 bases match TRBD1. Germline V gene data show CDR1 as SQVTM and CDR2 as ANQGSEA. CDR3 length: 12 amino acids. J lost 7 bases, V lost 6 bases, and 9 bases had no gene match.

This clonotype was detected a few times. The chain uses TRBV20-1 and TRBJ2-1; tentatively, D is TRBD1 (6 bases). This CDR3 is built from 17 residues. The germline V gene encodes CDR1 DFQATT and CDR2 SNEGSKA (reference sequence). V lost 4 bases and J 0 bases, leaving 19 bases between the germline ends. DNA of the CDR3: TGCAGTGCTAAGGACAGAACAGGGCCGAGCTCCTACAATGAGCAGTTCTTC. Translating it yields CSAKDRTGPSSYNEQFF.

This chain joins TRBV6-2 or TRBV6-3 and TRBJ2-2; D is perhaps TRBD2 (5 bases). Trimming shortened V by 7 bases and J by 12 bases, and 15 bases separated the two germline ends. The CDR3 has 12 residues. CDR1 is MNHEY, CDR2 SVGEGT, per germline. CDR3 DNA: TGTGCCAGCACCCAGATGACGGGGAAGCTGTTTTTT. It specifies CASTQMTGKLFF.

This clonotype occurred many times. The junction shows a germline mismatch at one end, possibly a read error. The rearrangement links TRBV5-1 to TRBJ2-5; D call uncertain. Germline V lookup: CDR1 SGHRS, CDR2 YFSETQ. CDR3 length: 14 amino acids. CDR3 nucleotides: TGTGCCAGCAGCTTGGAAGGGCGCCAAGAGACCCAGTACTTC. The encoded protein is CASSLEGRQETQYF.

The V gene is TRBV6-2 or TRBV6-3, the J gene TRBJ1-5, with TRBD1 identical over 8 bases. The CDR3 length is 14 residues. In germline, CDR1 is MNHEY, CDR2 SVGEGT. J gave up 6 bases and V 2 bases, and 3 bases lay outside the gene matches. This CDR3 is CASSYRTGFQPQHF. The CDR3 DNA reads as TGTGCCAGCAGTTACCGGACAGGGTTTCAGCCCCAGCATTTT.

Only a few counts were recorded for this clonotype. The chain combines TRBV20-1 with TRBJ2-2; unclear D gene. The germline V and J ends were trimmed by 6 bases and 1 base, with 9 bases remaining between them. Germline lookup yields CDR1 DFQATT and CDR2 SNEGSKA (reference sequence). The CDR3 contains 13 residues. Here the CDR3 DNA reads TGCAGTGCACAGACGGTGAACACCGGGGAGCTGTTTTTT. It codes for CSAQTVNTGELFF.

This clonotype was seen a few times. The V gene is TRBV12-3 or TRBV12-4, the J gene TRBJ2-2, with D possibly TRBD2 on 6 matching bases. Trimming stripped 7 bases from V and 4 bases from J, with 13 bases between. CDR3 length: 14 amino acids. CDR3: CASMTASATGELFF. CDR3 bases: TGTGCCAGCATGACGGCTAGCGCCACCGGGGAGCTGTTTTTT.

The CDR3 DNA follows: TGCGCCAGCAGCTTGGGAGGCGGGGCCACCTACAATGAGCAGTTCTTC. The encoded protein is CASSLGGGATYNEQFF. This chain links TRBV5-1 with TRBJ2-1; D perhaps matches TRBD2 (6 bases). The CDR3 has 16 amino acids. Per germline, CDR1 SGHRS and CDR2 YFSETQ. V was pared by 0 bases and J by 2 bases, with 12 bases between.

This clonotype was counted only a few times. The chain carries TRBV5-1 and TRBJ1-2; possibly TRBD1 for D (5 bases). Trimming stripped 4 bases from V and 8 bases from J, with 18 bases between. This CDR3 is built from 14 residues. Germline V lookup: CDR1 SGHRS, CDR2 YFSETQ. In DNA form, the CDR3 reads TGCGCCAGCAGCCTCGGAGTTTTTGGGGACGGCTACACCTTC. This translates into CASSLGVFGDGYTF.

The chain carries TRBV5-1 and TRBJ2-2; 7 bases are a match to TRBD2. The CDR3 covers 18 residues. The V and J ends lost 4 bases and 5 bases, in that order; junction bases with no gene match: 17. Germline assignment: CDR1 SGHRS and CDR2 YFSETQ. CDR3: CASSPLGPAGTKTGELFF. The CDR3 DNA is TGCGCCAGCAGCCCCCTCGGACCAGCGGGGACCAAGACCGGGGAGCTGTTTTTT. Full variable domain (missing parts from reference TRBV5-1 and TRBJ2-2): KAGVTQTPRYLIKTRGQQVTLSCSPISGHRSVSWYQQTPGQGLQFLFEYFSETQRNKGNFPGRFSGRQFSNSRSEMNVSTLELGDSALYLCASSPLGPAGTKTGELFFGEGSRLTVL.

The J gene is TRBJ2-2, the V gene TRBV3-1; no clear D gene. The CDR3 is 11 residues long. Trimming stripped 7 bases from V and 6 bases from J, with 6 bases between. Germline V gives CDR1 LGHDT, CDR2 YNNKEL (reference sequence). The CDR3 reads CASTKPGELFF. The DNA for the CDR3 is TGTGCCAGCACTAAACCCGGGGAGCTGTTTTTT.

This chain connects TRBV4-3 to TRBJ2-2; tentative D call: TRBD1 (5 bases). V lost 4 bases and J lost 6, with 12 bases in between. There are 14 residues in the CDR3. Germline loops: CDR1 LGHNA, CDR2 YSLEER. The DNA of the CDR3 is TGCGCCAGCAGCCGCGGTCAGGGATCCGGGGAGCTGTTTTTT. Its protein product is CASSRGQGSGELFF.

This clonotype turned up a few times. This chain links TRBV4-3 with TRBJ1-1, with D perhaps TRBD1 (6 bases). Germline V gene data show CDR1 as LGHNA and CDR2 as YSLEER. Between the trimmed V and J ends, which lost 0 bases and 0 bases, there was a span of 20 bases. The CDR3 extends over 19 amino acids. The CDR3 bases are TGCGCCAGCAGCCAAGATTATTTCAGGGGCGAGGGGATGAACACTGAAGCTTTCTTT. This translates into CASSQDYFRGEGMNTEAFF.

This clonotype was recorded a few times. The chain recombines TRBV13 with TRBJ1-4; 9 positions match TRBD1. CDR1 PRHDT and CDR2 FYEKMQ come from the germline V gene (reference sequence). CDR3 size: 14 residues. The junction had 6 bases not matched to a gene; V was cut back by 5 bases and J by 8 bases. The CDR3 here is CASSQQGAGEKLFF. CDR3 sequence (DNA): TGTGCCAGCAGCCAACAGGGGGCGGGAGAAAAACTGTTTTTT.

Comments on this clonotype: Germline and junction disagree at one end, which may indicate a read error. In DNA, the CDR3 is TGTGCCAGCAGTGTAGGACGATGGGCCGGGACAGTCATCTTC. Translated: CASSVGRWAGTVIF. The J gene is TRBJ2-7, the V gene TRBV2; 7 positions match TRBD1. The CDR3 is made up of 14 amino acids. The V gene's germline CDR1 is SNHLY and CDR2 FYNNEI.

The V and J genes are TRBV12-3 or TRBV12-4 and TRBJ1-6, with 10 bases that match TRBD1. Losses at the gene ends were 2 bases for V and 8 bases for J; bases not matched to a gene: 3. CDR3 length: 15 amino acids. CDR3 loop: CASSLWGTGDSPLHF. CDR3 nucleotides: TGTGCCAGCAGTTTATGGGGGACAGGGGATTCACCCCTCCACTTT.